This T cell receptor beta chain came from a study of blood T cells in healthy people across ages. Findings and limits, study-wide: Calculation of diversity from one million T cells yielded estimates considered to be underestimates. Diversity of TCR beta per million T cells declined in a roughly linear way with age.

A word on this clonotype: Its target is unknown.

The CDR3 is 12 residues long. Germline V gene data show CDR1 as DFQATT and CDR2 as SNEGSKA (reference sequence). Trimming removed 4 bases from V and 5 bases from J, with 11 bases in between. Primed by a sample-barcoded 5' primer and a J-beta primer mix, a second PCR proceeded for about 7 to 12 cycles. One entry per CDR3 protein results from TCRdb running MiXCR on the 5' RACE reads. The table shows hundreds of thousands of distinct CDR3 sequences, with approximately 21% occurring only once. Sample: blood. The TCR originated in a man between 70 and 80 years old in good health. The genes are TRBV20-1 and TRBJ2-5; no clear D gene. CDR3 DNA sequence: TGCAGTGCTAAAACGGGTCGCGAGACCCAGTACTTC. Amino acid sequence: CSAKTGRETQYF.